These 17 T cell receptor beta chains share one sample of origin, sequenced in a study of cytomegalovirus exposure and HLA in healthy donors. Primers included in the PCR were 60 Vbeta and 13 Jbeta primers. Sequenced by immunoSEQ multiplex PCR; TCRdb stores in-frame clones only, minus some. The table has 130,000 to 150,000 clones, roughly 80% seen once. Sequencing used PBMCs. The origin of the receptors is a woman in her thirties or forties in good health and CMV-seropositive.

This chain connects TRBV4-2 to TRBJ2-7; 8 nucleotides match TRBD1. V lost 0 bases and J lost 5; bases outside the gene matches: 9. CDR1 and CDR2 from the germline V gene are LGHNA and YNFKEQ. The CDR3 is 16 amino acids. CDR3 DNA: TGTGCCAGCAGCCAAGATCGAGACAGGGGCTCAAACGAGCAGTACTTC. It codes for CASSQDRDRGSNEQYF.

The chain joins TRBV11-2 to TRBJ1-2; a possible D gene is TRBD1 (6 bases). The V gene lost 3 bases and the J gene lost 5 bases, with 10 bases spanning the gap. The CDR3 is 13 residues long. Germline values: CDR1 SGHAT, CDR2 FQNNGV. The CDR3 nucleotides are TGTGCCAGCAGCTTCGAGCAGGGGTATGGCTACACCTTC. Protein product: CASSFEQGYGYTF.

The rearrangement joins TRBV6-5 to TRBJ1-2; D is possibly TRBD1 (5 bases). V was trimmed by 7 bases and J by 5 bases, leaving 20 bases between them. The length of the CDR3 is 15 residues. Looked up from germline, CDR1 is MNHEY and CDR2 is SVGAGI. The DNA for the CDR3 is TGTGCCAGCACCTTAGGGGTCGGCCCCCAGTATGGCTACACCTTC. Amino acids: CASTLGVGPQYGYTF.

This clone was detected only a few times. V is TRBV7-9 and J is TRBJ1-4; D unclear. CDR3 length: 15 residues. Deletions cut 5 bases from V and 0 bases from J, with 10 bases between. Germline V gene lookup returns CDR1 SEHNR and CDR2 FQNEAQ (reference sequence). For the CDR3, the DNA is TGTGCCAGCAGCCGAGCGCGGTCAACTAATGAAAAACTGTTTTTT. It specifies CASSRARSTNEKLFF.

The CDR3 sequence: CASSLALSGSFREQYF. CDR3 DNA sequence: TGTGCCAGCAGCTTAGCCCTAAGCGGGAGTTTCCGCGAGCAGTACTTC. The chain is built from TRBV7-9 and TRBJ2-7; 8 bases match TRBD2. Germline assignment: CDR1 SEHNR and CDR2 FQNEAQ (reference sequence). Trimming at V came to 0 bases and at J to 6 bases, leaving 10 bases not matched to a gene. There are 16 residues in the CDR3.

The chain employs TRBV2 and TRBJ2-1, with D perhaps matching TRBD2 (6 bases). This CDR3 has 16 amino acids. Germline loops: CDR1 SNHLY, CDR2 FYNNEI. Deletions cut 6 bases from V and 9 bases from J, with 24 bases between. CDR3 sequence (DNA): TGTGCCAGCAGCGTAGACGGGGGATTTGTTGCGGTTGAGCAGTTCTTC. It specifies CASSVDGGFVAVEQFF.

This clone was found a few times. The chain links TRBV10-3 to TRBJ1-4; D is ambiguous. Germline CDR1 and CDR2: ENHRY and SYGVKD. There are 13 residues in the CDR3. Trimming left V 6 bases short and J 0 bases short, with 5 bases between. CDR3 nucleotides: TGTGCCATCAGGAGTCCAACTAATGAAAAACTGTTTTTT. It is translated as CAIRSPTNEKLFF.

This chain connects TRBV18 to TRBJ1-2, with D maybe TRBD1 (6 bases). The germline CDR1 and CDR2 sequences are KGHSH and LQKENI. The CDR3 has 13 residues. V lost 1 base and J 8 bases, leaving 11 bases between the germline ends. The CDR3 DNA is TGTGCCAGCTCACCACTTCCGGGGGGCGGCTACACCTTC. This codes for CASSPLPGGGYTF.

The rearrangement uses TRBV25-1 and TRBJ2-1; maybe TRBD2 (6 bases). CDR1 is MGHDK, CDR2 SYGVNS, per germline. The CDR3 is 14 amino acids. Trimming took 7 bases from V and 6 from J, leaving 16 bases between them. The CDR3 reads CASTSPWGVNEQFF. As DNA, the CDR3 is TGTGCCAGCACCTCTCCTTGGGGGGTCAATGAGCAGTTCTTC. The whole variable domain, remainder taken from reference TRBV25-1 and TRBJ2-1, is EADIYQTPRYLVIGTGKKITLECSQTMGHDKMYWYQQDPGMELHLIHYSYGVNSTEKGDLSSESTVSRIRTEHFPLTLESARPSHTSQYLCASTSPWGVNEQFFGPGTRLTVL.

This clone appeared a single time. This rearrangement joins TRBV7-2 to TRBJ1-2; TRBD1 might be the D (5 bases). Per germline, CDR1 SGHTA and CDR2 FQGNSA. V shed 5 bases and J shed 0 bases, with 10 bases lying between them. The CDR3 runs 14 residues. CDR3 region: CASSRETANYGYTF. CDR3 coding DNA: TGTGCCAGCAGCCGTGAGACAGCTAACTATGGCTACACCTTC. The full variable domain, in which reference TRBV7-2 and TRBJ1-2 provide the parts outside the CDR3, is GAGVSQSPSNKVTEKGKDVELRCDPISGHTALYWYRQSLGQGLEFLIYFQGNSAPDKSGLPSDRFSAERTGGSVSTLTIQRTQQEDSAVYLCASSRETANYGYTFGSGTRLTVV.

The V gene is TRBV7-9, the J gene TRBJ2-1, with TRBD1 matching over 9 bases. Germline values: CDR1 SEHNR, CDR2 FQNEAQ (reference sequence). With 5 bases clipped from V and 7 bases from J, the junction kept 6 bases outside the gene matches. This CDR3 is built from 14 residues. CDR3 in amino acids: CASSPRQGGNEQFF. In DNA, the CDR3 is TGTGCCAGCAGCCCCCGACAGGGGGGGAATGAGCAGTTCTTC.

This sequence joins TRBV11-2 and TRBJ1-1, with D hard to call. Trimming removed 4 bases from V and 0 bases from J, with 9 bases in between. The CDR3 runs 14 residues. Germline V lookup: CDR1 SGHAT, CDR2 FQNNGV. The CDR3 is CASSSGNLNTEAFF. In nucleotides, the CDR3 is TGTGCCAGCAGCTCCGGGAACTTGAACACTGAAGCTTTCTTT.

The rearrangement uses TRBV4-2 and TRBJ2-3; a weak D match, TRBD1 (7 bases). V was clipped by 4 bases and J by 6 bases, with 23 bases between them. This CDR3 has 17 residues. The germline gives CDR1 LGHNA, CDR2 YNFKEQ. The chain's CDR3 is CASSRVGGQAGGDTQYF. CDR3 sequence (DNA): TGTGCCAGCAGCCGCGTCGGAGGACAGGCTGGAGGGGATACGCAGTATTTT.

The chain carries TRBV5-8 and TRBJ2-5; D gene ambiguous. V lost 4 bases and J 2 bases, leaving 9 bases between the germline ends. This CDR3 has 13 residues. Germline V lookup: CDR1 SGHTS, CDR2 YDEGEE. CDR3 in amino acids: CASSALRQETQYF. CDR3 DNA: TGTGCCAGCAGCGCACTGAGACAAGAGACCCAGTACTTC.

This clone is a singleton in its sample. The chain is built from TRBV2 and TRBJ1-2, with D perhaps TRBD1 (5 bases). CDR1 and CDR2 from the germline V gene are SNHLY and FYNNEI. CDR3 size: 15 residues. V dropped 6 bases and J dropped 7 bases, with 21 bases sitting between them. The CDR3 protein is CASSPLGGGKSGYTF. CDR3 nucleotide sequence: TGTGCCAGCAGCCCTCTTGGGGGGGGTAAATCTGGCTACACCTTC.

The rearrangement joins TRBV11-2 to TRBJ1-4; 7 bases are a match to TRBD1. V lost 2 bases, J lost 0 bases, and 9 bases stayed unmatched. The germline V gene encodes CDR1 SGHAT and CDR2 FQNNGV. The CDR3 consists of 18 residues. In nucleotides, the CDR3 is TGTGCCAGCAGCTTAAATCGCGGCGGGACAGCAACTAATGAAAAACTGTTTTTT. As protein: CASSLNRGGTATNEKLFF.

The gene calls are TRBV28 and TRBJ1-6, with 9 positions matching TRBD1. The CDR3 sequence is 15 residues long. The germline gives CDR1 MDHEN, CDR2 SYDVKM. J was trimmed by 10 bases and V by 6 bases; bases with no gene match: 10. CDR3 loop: CASSHPTGGDSPLHF. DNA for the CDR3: TGTGCCAGCAGCCACCCCACAGGGGGCGACTCACCCCTCCACTTT.